The clone carrying this T cell receptor (beta chain) was counted many times. What it recognizes is unknown. Germline assignment: CDR1 SGHTA and CDR2 FQGNSA. J was trimmed by 6 bases and V by 5 bases; bases with no gene match: 4. This CDR3 comprises 15 residues. TCRdb fed the reads into MiXCR, producing one record per CDR3 protein. The profile shows around 270,000 distinct CDR3 sequences, 9.1% of them singletons. The data were taken from a study of T cell repertoires in cytomegalovirus infection. Study-level findings and limits: Individuals carrying CMV plus the relevant HLA were identified by cumulative frequency of public TCR beta families. CMV-specific HLA-C-restricted TCR beta clonotypes dominated the ex vivo response.

The rearrangement joins TRBV7-2 to TRBJ1-6; 10 nucleotides align to TRBD1. Sequenced sample: PBMCs. The sequence was collected from a human donor in good health (CMV status not recorded). Some clones in this sample may be carry-over from other donors' samples. CDR3 protein: CASSQDRGSNSPLHF. As DNA, the CDR3 is TGTGCCAGCAGCCAGGACAGGGGGTCTAATTCACCCCTCCACTTT.